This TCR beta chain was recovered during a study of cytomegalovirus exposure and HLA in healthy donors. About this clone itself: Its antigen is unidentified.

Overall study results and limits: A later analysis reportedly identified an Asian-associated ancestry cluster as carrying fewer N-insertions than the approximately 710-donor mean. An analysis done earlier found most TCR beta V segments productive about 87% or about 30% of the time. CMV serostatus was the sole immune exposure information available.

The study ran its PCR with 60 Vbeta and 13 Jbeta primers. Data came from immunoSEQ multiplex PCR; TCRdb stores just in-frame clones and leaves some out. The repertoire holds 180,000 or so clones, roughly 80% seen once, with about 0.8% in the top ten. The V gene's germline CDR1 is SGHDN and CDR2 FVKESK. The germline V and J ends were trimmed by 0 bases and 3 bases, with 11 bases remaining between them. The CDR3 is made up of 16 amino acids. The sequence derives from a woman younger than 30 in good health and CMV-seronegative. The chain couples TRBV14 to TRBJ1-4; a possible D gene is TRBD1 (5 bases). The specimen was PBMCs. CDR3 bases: TGTGCCAGCAGCCAAGATAAATGGGGGGCTAATGAAAAACTGTTTTTT. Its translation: CASSQDKWGANEKLFF.